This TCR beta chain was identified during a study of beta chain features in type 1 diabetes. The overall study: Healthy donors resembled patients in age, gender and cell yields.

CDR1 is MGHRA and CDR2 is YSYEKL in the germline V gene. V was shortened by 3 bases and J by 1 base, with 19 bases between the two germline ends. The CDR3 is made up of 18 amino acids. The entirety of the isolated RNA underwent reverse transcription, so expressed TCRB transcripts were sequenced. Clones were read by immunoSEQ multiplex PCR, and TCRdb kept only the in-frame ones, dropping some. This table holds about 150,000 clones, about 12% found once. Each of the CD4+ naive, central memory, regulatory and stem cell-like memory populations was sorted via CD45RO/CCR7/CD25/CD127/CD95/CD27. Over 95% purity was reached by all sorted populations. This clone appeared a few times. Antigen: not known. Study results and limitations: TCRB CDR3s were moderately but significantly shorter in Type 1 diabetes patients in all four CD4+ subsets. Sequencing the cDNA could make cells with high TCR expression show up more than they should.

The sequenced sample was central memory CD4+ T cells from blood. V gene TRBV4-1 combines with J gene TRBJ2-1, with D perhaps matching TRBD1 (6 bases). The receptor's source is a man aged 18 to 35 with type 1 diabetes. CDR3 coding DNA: TGCGCCAGCAGCCAGTTACAGGGTAGGAAGGAATCCTACAATGAGCAGTTCTTC. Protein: CASSQLQGRKESYNEQFF.